What follows describes a single T cell receptor beta chain. Its cognate antigen is unknown. Sequence at one end of the junction differs from germline and may be a read error. This sample was included in a study of tumor and adjacent non-tumor tissue in lung cancer. Across the study: Around 4.4 million productive TCRbeta reads were obtained per sample on average.

This CDR3 is built from 13 residues. The template was RNA from unsorted bulk tissue. The library came from three nested PCR rounds adapted from ARM-PCR protocols. Each CDR3 protein gets one entry after TCRdb re-called the multiplex PCR reads with MiXCR. This table has about 93,000 distinct CDR3 sequences, 67% appearing once. Overall study results and limits: Patients with more diverse tumor TCRs had worse survival.

The V gene is TRBV12-3 or TRBV12-4, the J gene TRBJ2-7; D may be TRBD1 (5 bases). Material: lung tumor tissue. The origin of this receptor is a man aged 60 to 69 with non-small cell lung cancer. CDR3: CVSSPGFTYKQYF. Here the CDR3 DNA reads TGTGTCAGCAGTCCAGGGTTCACCTACAAGCAGTACTTC.